A single sample is the source of the 14 T cell receptor beta chains below, sequenced in a study of CD8+ T cells in alopecia areata (dated by TCRdb to about 2018). The time point label corresponds to: 20 to 30 weeks on oral tofacitinib. What this sample's treatment or condition label stands for: oral pan-JAK inhibitor, 5-10 mg twice daily. Library preparation used the immunoSEQ multiplex PCR assay. RNA was extracted from all samples and reverse transcribed into cDNA, which served as template for TCR sequencing. What TCRdb holds here is the immuneACCESS table cut down to in-frame rearrangements. Part of the clones is not present; checked against another copy, under half of the missing clones reflect an unresolved V gene, and the others are unexplained. Present in this sample are more than 150,000 clones, roughly 50% of which were seen just once. The ten top clones hold around an eighth of the sample.

The starting material was CD8+ T cells sorted from blood, obtained at week 24, from a patient treated with tofacitinib. These receptors originate from a human donor with alopecia areata.

This clone was seen only a few times. The rearrangement links TRBV13 to TRBJ1-2, with unresolved D. Trimming shortened V by 0 bases and J by 0 bases, and 11 bases separated the two germline ends. The CDR3 contains 16 residues. The germline V gene encodes CDR1 PRHDT and CDR2 FYEKMQ (reference sequence). The CDR3 protein is CASSLGLAATNYGYTF. In nucleotides, the CDR3 is TGTGCCAGCAGCTTAGGCCTTGCGGCCACTAACTATGGCTACACCTTC.

The chain links TRBV27 to TRBJ1-2, with a possible D match to TRBD1 (5 bases). Germline loops: CDR1 MNHEY, CDR2 SMNVEV (reference sequence). This CDR3 is 17 amino acids long. V dropped 5 bases and J dropped 2 bases, with 21 bases sitting between them. CDR3 protein: CASSPVWVRDPNYGYTF. The CDR3, as DNA: TGTGCCAGCAGTCCGGTCTGGGTAAGGGACCCGAACTATGGCTACACCTTC.

The gene calls are TRBV28 and TRBJ2-7; D is ambiguous. V dropped 10 bases and J dropped 3 bases, with 10 bases sitting between them. CDR1 and CDR2 from the germline V gene are MDHEN and SYDVKM. CDR3 length: 11 residues. The CDR3 DNA reads TGTGCCACCCGATGGGGCTACGAGCAGTACTTC. It encodes CATRWGYEQYF. Full variable domain (outside the CDR3, taken from reference TRBV28 and TRBJ2-7): DVKVTQSSRYLVKRTGEKVFLECVQDMDHENMFWYRQDPGLGLRLIYFSYDVKMKEKGDIPEGYSVSREKKERFSLILESASTNQTSMYLCATRWGYEQYFGPGTRLTVT.

V and J are TRBV27 and TRBJ1-5, with D tentatively TRBD1 (5 bases). Germline assignment: CDR1 MNHEY and CDR2 SMNVEV (reference sequence). The CDR3 is 14 residues long. V was shortened by 5 bases and J by 1 base, with 9 bases between the two germline ends. The CDR3 nucleotides read TGTGCCAGCAGTCAGGCAGGGAGCAATCAGCCCCAGCATTTT. Protein: CASSQAGSNQPQHF.

This clone has just a few counts. The chain links TRBV4-1 to TRBJ2-7, with a tentative D call TRBD2 (6 bases). V was cut by 4 bases and J by 0 bases, with 10 bases left in between. Looked up from germline, CDR1 is MGHRA and CDR2 is YSYEKL. This CDR3 spans 14 amino acids. The DNA of the CDR3 is TGCGCCAGCAGCCCCGGGACTGCCTCCTACGAGCAGTACTTC. Its protein is CASSPGTASYEQYF.

CDR3 amino acids: CATRRAGDTQYF. CDR3 nucleotides: TGTGCCACCCGGAGGGCGGGGGATACGCAGTATTTT. The V gene is TRBV27, the J gene TRBJ2-3; D perhaps matches TRBD2 (6 bases). Germline lookup yields CDR1 MNHEY and CDR2 SMNVEV (reference sequence). The V end was cut by 10 bases, the J end by 6 bases, with 14 bases between. The CDR3 has 12 residues.

The chain employs TRBV4-1 and TRBJ2-1; 13 nucleotides agree with TRBD2. The V gene end was trimmed by 1 base and the J gene end by 4 bases; junction bases not matched to a gene: 13. Germline CDR1 is MGHRA and CDR2 is YSYEKL. The CDR3 has 20 amino acids. The CDR3 region has the DNA TGCGCCAGCAGCCAAGTTGGACTAGCGGGGGCCCGATGGGGATACAATGAGCAGTTCTTC. Translation gives CASSQVGLAGARWGYNEQFF.

The chain joins TRBV23-1 to TRBJ2-7; 9 bases are a match to TRBD2. TRBV23-1 is filed as an ORF, its function uncertain. V shed 0 bases and J 3 bases; nucleotides not matched to a gene: 6. This CDR3 spans 16 amino acids. CDR3 nucleotides: TGCGCCAGCAGTCAATCAGAGCGGGGGGTGAGCTACGAGCAGTACTTC. It specifies CASSQSERGVSYEQYF.

V gene TRBV27 combines with J gene TRBJ1-2; 7 bases line up with TRBD1. Germline V gene data show CDR1 as MNHEY and CDR2 as SMNVEV (reference sequence). This CDR3 is built from 15 residues. V shed 3 bases, J shed 4 bases, and the junction held 8 bases outside the gene matches. CDR3 amino acids: CASSLKGGGGYGYTF. CDR3 coding DNA: TGTGCCAGCAGTTTGAAAGGGGGCGGAGGCTATGGCTACACCTTC.

This clone turned up a few times. V and J are TRBV15 and TRBJ2-7; D not resolved. V was trimmed by 0 bases and J by 6 bases, leaving 9 bases between them. There are 13 residues in the CDR3. Germline CDR1 and CDR2: LNHNV and YYDKDF (reference sequence). CDR3 nucleotide sequence: TGTGCCACCAGCAGAGAAACCCCGATCGAGCAGTACTTC. Translated, it gives CATSRETPIEQYF.

The rearrangement links TRBV10-3 to TRBJ2-5; 7 bases map to TRBD1. The CDR3 is 15 amino acids. V was clipped by 2 bases and J by 5 bases; unmatched bases: 8. The germline CDR1 and CDR2 sequences are ENHRY and SYGVKD. The CDR3 coding sequence is TGTGCCATCAGTGAGAAGGGGACAGTTCCTGAGACCCAGTACTTC. Translated, it gives CAISEKGTVPETQYF.

This clone appeared a few times. The chain carries TRBV29-1 and TRBJ2-7; 8 bases line up with TRBD1. The germline gives CDR1 SQVTM, CDR2 ANQGSEA. J was trimmed by 2 bases and V by 5 bases; bases with no gene match: 14. The CDR3 is 16 residues long. CDR3 loop: CSVQTTEDRVTYEQYF. For the CDR3, the DNA is TGCAGCGTTCAAACCACCGAGGACAGGGTAACCTACGAGCAGTACTTC.

The table lists this clone with a few counts. J is TRBJ2-3 and V is TRBV9; D is undetermined. Germline V gene sequence: CDR1 SGDLS, CDR2 YYNGEE. This CDR3 contains 18 residues. V lost 0 bases and J 6 bases, leaving 23 bases between the germline ends. The CDR3 is CASSVVCRATGLVDTQYF. CDR3 nucleotides: TGTGCCAGCAGCGTAGTGTGTAGGGCGACCGGTCTTGTGGATACGCAGTATTTT.

This chain links TRBV4-2 with TRBJ1-5, with D perhaps matching TRBD1 (6 bases). The germline V gene encodes CDR1 LGHNA and CDR2 YNFKEQ. The V end was cut by 0 bases, the J end by 4 bases, with 13 bases between. The CDR3 loop spans 16 amino acids. Here the CDR3 reads CASSQESGGLNQPQHF. The DNA of the CDR3 is TGTGCCAGCAGCCAAGAATCCGGGGGCTTAAATCAGCCCCAGCATTTT.